A selection of T cell receptor beta chains follows, all from one sample in a study of T cell repertoires in cytomegalovirus infection. TCRdb itself ran the reads through MiXCR, one entry per CDR3 protein. Here the sample spans 95,000 to 120,000 distinct CDR3 sequences, over 30% being singletons. For these TCRs, the target antigens are not known. The sample in question was CD8+ T cells from cultured PBMCs, obtained from culture after CMV antigen stimulation. The receptors were sampled from a human donor in good health (CMV status not recorded). Some clones in this sample may be carry-over from other donors' samples. CDR3s leave out the opening cysteine and the closing phenylalanine or tryptophan. A D gene is named only where the DNA matches it firmly. Clone size is not always given. Where it is, it says once, few, many or a class for expanded clones.

D gene,J gene,V gene,clone size,CDR3 protein
.,TRBJ2-7,TRBV2,.,ASSESGGYEQY
TRBD1,TRBJ1-2,TRBV27,few,ASRTGDYGYT
.,TRBJ2-3,TRBV4-1,few,ASSQTLFKTDTQY
.,TRBJ2-7,TRBV27,.,ASSHQLGYEQY
.,TRBJ2-7,TRBV14,.,ASSQTPWGQQY
TRBD2,TRBJ2-6,TRBV27,.,ASSFGGGANVLT
.,TRBJ1-6,TRBV2,.,ASRGVSYNSPLH
.,TRBJ2-3,TRBV7-6,many,ASQGPTDTQY
.,TRBJ2-3,TRBV18,few,ASSPPRWGFPWRAVTDTQY
.,TRBJ2-3,TRBV6-5,many,ASSYSQISTDTQY
.,TRBJ1-5,TRBV12-3/TRBV12-4,.,ASRTQGVDQPQH
.,TRBJ2-7,TRBV7-2,many,ASSLRVTANYEQY
TRBD1,TRBJ2-5,TRBV6-5,.,ASSGWDSKQETQY
.,TRBJ1-6,TRBV7-9,.,ASSNGGASPLH
TRBD1,TRBJ2-3,TRBV2,many,ASSARQGAWDTQY
.,TRBJ2-3,TRBV29-1,once,SVSGTETSTDTQY
.,TRBJ2-2,TRBV4-1,once,ASSQSPPDQNTGELF
.,TRBJ2-7,TRBV20-1,.,SAREGVYPSYEQY
.,TRBJ1-6,TRBV7-2,many,ASSPGAGESPLH
TRBD1,TRBJ1-2,TRBV5-1,.,ASSSDPGQLNYGYT
TRBD1,TRBJ2-2,TRBV2,.,ASRRGPTGELF
.,TRBJ1-1,TRBV6-5,few,ASSYSLSGVTEAF
TRBD1,TRBJ1-1,TRBV5-1,.,ASSQDRDRENMNTEAF